The clone carrying this TCR beta chain was found once. There are 17 residues in the CDR3. Between the trimmed V and J ends, which lost 4 bases and 0 bases, there was a span of 15 bases. The V gene's germline CDR1 is MNHNS and CDR2 SASEGT. This sample is drawn from a study of blood T cell repertoires in COVID-19. Study context: Samples of COVID-19 (acute and convalescent) were obtained from the United States, Italy and Spain. PBMCs, B-cell-depleted T cells, or T cells provided the cDNA or gDNA that made up the material.

Authors' data handling: Amplification with reference gene primers provided the estimates of nucleated cell counts. Assay: immunoSEQ multiplex PCR; the TCRdb copy retains only in-frame clones and omits some. For V, J and clone size, that table is used; D and trimming come from the DNA. The table records 99,000 or so clones, more than 70% of them present only once. The sequenced material came from peripheral blood. The genes are TRBV6-1 and TRBJ1-4; D remains ambiguous. The clonotype comes from a woman aged 55-69 years in a cohort sampled during active or convalescent COVID-19. In DNA, the CDR3 is TGTGCCAGCAGTGTTGGGAGGCGTATCGCAACTAATGAAAAACTGTTTTTT. Translated: CASSVGRRIATNEKLFF.